Each of the 16 T cell receptor beta chains below was sequenced from the same sample in a study of T-cell memory formation after mild COVID-19. TCRdb itself ran the 5' RACE reads through MiXCR, one entry per CDR3 protein. The table has about 320,000 distinct CDR3 sequences, roughly 13% seen once. The sample was PBMCs or a T cell subset sorted from them (not recorded which). The receptors shown here come from a man aged 18 to 35 who had mild COVID-19 (a few samples of this study predate the infection). Cell type and time point are not known.

This clonotype was seen ten or more times. V is TRBV2 and J is TRBJ1-1; D might be TRBD1 (5 bases). Germline V lookup: CDR1 SNHLY, CDR2 FYNNEI. Trimming shortened V by 3 bases and J by 5 bases, and 10 bases separated the two germline ends. CDR3 length: 13 amino acids. The CDR3 DNA follows: TGTGCCAGCAGTGATTGGGCAGGGACTGAAGCTTTCTTT. This codes for CASSDWAGTEAFF.

V gene TRBV10-3 combines with J gene TRBJ2-1; 11 bases agree with TRBD2. V was pared by 6 bases and J by 3 bases, with 4 bases of the junction left unmatched. The CDR3 has 15 amino acids. Per the germline V gene, CDR1 is ENHRY and CDR2 is SYGVKD. The CDR3 sequence is CAISLTSGGYNEQFF. CDR3 nucleotide sequence: TGTGCCATCAGCCTTACTAGCGGGGGCTACAATGAGCAGTTCTTC.

The chain combines TRBV5-5 with TRBJ2-1, with a weak D call TRBD1 (7 bases). The V end lost 4 bases, the J end lost 0 bases, and 17 bases lay between the germline ends. CDR1 is SGHKS, CDR2 YYEKEE, per germline (reference sequence). CDR3 length: 17 residues. The CDR3 sequence is CASSAGQKTYSYNEQFF. For the CDR3, the DNA is TGTGCCAGCAGCGCGGGACAGAAAACTTACTCCTACAATGAGCAGTTCTTC.

This clonotype was counted at least ten times. The chain recombines TRBV18 with TRBJ2-5, with 8 bases aligning to TRBD1. This CDR3 is 14 amino acids long. V lost 3 bases, J lost 5 bases, and 5 bases stayed unmatched. Germline V gene lookup returns CDR1 KGHSH and CDR2 LQKENI. Here the CDR3 reads CASSPGQDLETQYF. The CDR3 nucleotides are TGTGCCAGCTCACCGGGACAGGATTTGGAGACCCAGTACTTC.

This clonotype was detected a few times. The chain links TRBV5-1 to TRBJ1-4; D not certain. Trimming removed 1 base at V and 2 bases at J, with 9 bases between. The CDR3 has 15 residues. Germline V CDR1 and CDR2: SGHRS, YFSETQ. The DNA of the CDR3 is TGCGCCAGCAGCTTGAGTGTCCCCACTAATGAAAAACTGTTTTTT. It translates to CASSLSVPTNEKLFF.

This clonotype rates as medium-sized (0.01 to 0.1%). The chain is built from TRBV5-1 and TRBJ1-1; 9 bases line up with TRBD1. Germline V gene sequence: CDR1 SGHRS, CDR2 YFSETQ. Losses at the gene ends were 0 bases for V and 9 bases for J; bases not matched to a gene: 3. This CDR3 has 13 amino acids. For the CDR3, the DNA is TGCGCCAGCAGCTTGGGCGACAGGGGGAAAGCTTTCTTT. Translation gives CASSLGDRGKAFF.

This chain joins TRBV11-2 and TRBJ2-7; 9 bases line up with TRBD1. With 5 bases clipped from V and 4 bases from J, the junction kept 6 bases outside the gene matches. This CDR3 spans 14 amino acids. Germline CDR1 SGHAT, CDR2 FQNNGV. The chain's CDR3 is CASSAPTGGYEQYF. DNA of the CDR3: TGTGCCAGCAGCGCCCCGACAGGGGGGTACGAGCAGTACTTC. The whole variable domain, remainder taken from reference TRBV11-2 and TRBJ2-7, is EAGVAQSPRYKIIEKRQSVAFWCNPISGHATLYWYQQILGQGPKLLIQFQNNGVVDDSQLPKDRFSAERLKGVDSTLKIQPAKLEDSAVYLCASSAPTGGYEQYFGPGTRLTVT.

This sequence joins TRBV3-1 and TRBJ2-3, with D perhaps matching TRBD1 or TRBD2 (7 bases each). Germline lookup yields CDR1 LGHDT and CDR2 YNNKEL (reference sequence). Trimming took 4 bases from V and 2 from J, leaving 16 bases between them. The CDR3 is 16 amino acids. CDR3 residues: CASSPTGEGPTDTQYF. The CDR3 DNA is TGTGCCAGCAGCCCTACAGGGGAGGGGCCCACAGATACGCAGTATTTT.

The rearrangement links TRBV7-2 to TRBJ2-1; perhaps TRBD2 as D (7 bases). Germline assignment: CDR1 SGHTA and CDR2 FQGNSA. The CDR3 sequence is 15 residues long. The V and J ends lost 3 bases and 7 bases respectively, with 16 bases between them. In nucleotides, the CDR3 is TGTGCCAGCAGCTTGTGGGGGGGCTCTAGAAATGAGCAGTTCTTC. It encodes CASSLWGGSRNEQFF. Together with reference TRBV7-2 and TRBJ2-1, the CDR3 gives the full variable domain: GAGVSQSPSNKVTEKGKDVELRCDPISGHTALYWYRQSLGQGLEFLIYFQGNSAPDKSGLPSDRFSAERTGGSVSTLTIQRTQQEDSAVYLCASSLWGGSRNEQFFGPGTRLTVL.

The sample holds a few counts of this clonotype. V is TRBV7-2 and J is TRBJ2-2; 13 positions match TRBD2. This CDR3 comprises 16 residues. Germline lookup yields CDR1 SGHTA and CDR2 FQGNSA. Trimming cost V 5 bases and J 8 bases; bases outside gene matches: 8. The CDR3 is CASSLRTSGGGGELFF. In DNA form, the CDR3 reads TGTGCCAGCAGCCTTCGGACTAGCGGGGGTGGTGGGGAGCTGTTTTTT. Drawing the rest from reference TRBV7-2 and TRBJ2-2, the complete variable domain is GAGVSQSPSNKVTEKGKDVELRCDPISGHTALYWYRQSLGQGLEFLIYFQGNSAPDKSGLPSDRFSAERTGGSVSTLTIQRTQQEDSAVYLCASSLRTSGGGGELFFGEGSRLTVL.

The table lists this clonotype with a few counts. The chain couples TRBV5-1 to TRBJ2-1; D unresolved. Germline CDR1 reads SGHRS; CDR2 reads YFSETQ. Trimming left V 5 bases short and J 10 bases short, with 10 bases between. The CDR3 covers 11 residues. The DNA for the CDR3 is TGCGCCAGCAGAGAGAGTGGGGAGCAGTTCTTC. Translated: CASRESGEQFF.

The J gene is TRBJ1-1, the V gene TRBV18; no firm D call. Germline values: CDR1 KGHSH, CDR2 LQKENI. There are 14 residues in the CDR3. V lost 5 bases to trimming and J lost 1 base, with 11 bases between them. The CDR3 coding sequence is TGTGCCAGCTCAACTGGTGTGACGAACACTGAAGCTTTCTTT. Its protein product is CASSTGVTNTEAFF. The whole variable domain, remainder taken from reference TRBV18 and TRBJ1-1, is NAGVMQNPRHLVRRRGQEARLRCSPMKGHSHVYWYRQLPEEGLKFMVYLQKENIIDESGMPKERFSAEFPKEGPSILRIQQVVRGDSAAYFCASSTGVTNTEAFFGQGTRLTVV.

The chain recombines TRBV6-1 with TRBJ1-1, with a possible D match to TRBD1 (5 bases). Germline V CDR1 and CDR2: MNHNS, SASEGT. V lost 3 bases and J 10 bases, leaving 18 bases between the germline ends. The CDR3 has 14 amino acids. The chain's CDR3 is CASSDIQGWLRAFF. The CDR3, as DNA: TGTGCCAGCAGTGACATCCAGGGTTGGTTGAGAGCTTTCTTT.

This clonotype was seen more than once but under ten times. J is TRBJ1-6 and V is TRBV27; D is unclear. The CDR3 is made up of 14 amino acids. The ends were cut back, 2 bases at V and 11 bases at J, with 13 bases in the middle. Looked up from germline, CDR1 is MNHEY and CDR2 is SMNVEV (reference sequence). The CDR3 spells CASSLGWSRTPLHF. The CDR3 coding sequence is TGTGCCAGCAGTTTAGGATGGAGTCGGACACCCCTCCACTTT.

This clonotype was recorded a few times. The J gene is TRBJ2-2, the V gene TRBV5-1; D is tentatively TRBD1 or TRBD2 (5 bases each). Deletions cut 0 bases from V and 0 bases from J, with 9 bases between. The CDR3 sequence is 16 residues long. From germline, CDR1 is SGHRS and CDR2 YFSETQ. DNA for the CDR3: TGCGCCAGCAGCTTGGTCAGGGAGACGAACACCGGGGAGCTGTTTTTT. This encodes CASSLVRETNTGELFF.

The sample holds a few counts of this clonotype. The genes are TRBV4-2 and TRBJ1-1; 7 bases align to TRBD1. Per germline, CDR1 LGHNA and CDR2 YNFKEQ. Losses at the gene ends were 1 base for V and 0 bases for J; bases not matched to a gene: 14. The CDR3 totals 19 residues. Here the CDR3 reads CASSQGYPPDRPMNTEAFF. The CDR3 DNA is TGTGCCAGCAGCCAAGGCTATCCACCGGACAGGCCCATGAACACTGAAGCTTTCTTT.